This T cell receptor (beta chain) was sequenced for a study of blood T cell repertoires in COVID-19. Overall study context: Italy, Spain and the United States were the sources of the convalescent and acute COVID-19 samples. From T cells, B-cell-depleted T cells, or PBMCs came the material, which was cDNA or gDNA.

In the source study's methods: Counts of nucleated cells, estimated from reference gene primer amplification, were obtained. TCRdb's table, derived via immunoSEQ multiplex PCR, lists solely in-frame clones and lacks some. D and trimming come from the DNA, and the V and J calls and clone size come from that table. The sample has 200,000 to 250,000 clones, just under 85% seen once. Between the trimmed V and J ends, which lost 6 bases and 5 bases, there was a span of 7 bases. The CDR3 has 11 residues. CDR1 and CDR2 (germline): SNHLY, FYNNEI. Specimen: peripheral blood. The rearrangement links TRBV2 to TRBJ2-5; D is unclear. This receptor was identified in a man of 80 years or more with acute or convalescent COVID-19. As DNA, the CDR3 is TGTGCCAGCAGACTATCCGAGACCCAGTACTTC. Translating gives CASRLSETQYF.